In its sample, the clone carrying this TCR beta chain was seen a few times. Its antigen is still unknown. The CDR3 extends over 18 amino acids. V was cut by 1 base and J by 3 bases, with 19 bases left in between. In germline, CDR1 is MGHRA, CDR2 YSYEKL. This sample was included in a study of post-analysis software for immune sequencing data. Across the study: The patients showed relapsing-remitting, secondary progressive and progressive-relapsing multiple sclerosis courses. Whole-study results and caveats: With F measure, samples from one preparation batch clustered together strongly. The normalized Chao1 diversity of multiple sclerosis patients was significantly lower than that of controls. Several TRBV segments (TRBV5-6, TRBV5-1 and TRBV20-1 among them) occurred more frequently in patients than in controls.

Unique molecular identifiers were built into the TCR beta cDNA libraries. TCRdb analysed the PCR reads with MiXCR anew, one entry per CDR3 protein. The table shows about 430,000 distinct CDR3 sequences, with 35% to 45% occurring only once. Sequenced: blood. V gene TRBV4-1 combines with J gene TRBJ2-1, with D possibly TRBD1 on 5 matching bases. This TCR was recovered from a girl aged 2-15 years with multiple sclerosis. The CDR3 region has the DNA TGCGCCAGCAGCCAAGGGGAAGGGGCCCGCGCTCTCTACAATGAGCAGTTCTTC. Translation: CASSQGEGARALYNEQFF.